This T cell receptor (beta chain) was observed in a study of T cells in Graves' hyperthyroidism and ophthalmopathy. Overall study context: Peripheral blood draws took place at initial diagnosis, ahead of any treatment.

Amplification of TCR beta CDR3 regions was performed using RNA transcripts as template. An initial round of RT-PCR targeting the TCR CDR3 relied on the HTBI primer set. MiXCR was run by TCRdb on the multiplex PCR reads, yielding one entry per CDR3 protein. The table has hundreds of thousands of distinct CDR3 sequences, roughly 40% seen once. The CDR3 totals 14 residues. V was trimmed by 2 bases and J by 11 bases, leaving 16 bases between them. Germline-derived CDR1 and CDR2 are LNHNV and YYDKDF (reference sequence). The TCR originated in a man aged 18 to 29 with Graves' hyperthyroidism. This chain connects TRBV15 to TRBJ1-5; D unresolved. The material sequenced was blood. CDR3 sequence reads: CATSRLPNQETQHF. DNA for the CDR3: TGTGCCACCAGCAGATTACCGAACCAAGAGACCCAGCATTTT.